This section outlines one T cell receptor (beta chain) sequence together with its context. The source of the sample is a study of blood T cell repertoires in COVID-19. Study details: Sites across the United States, Italy and Spain contributed samples from acute and convalescent COVID-19. PBMCs, B-cell-depleted T cells, or T cells provided the cDNA or gDNA that made up the material.

Per the original methods: Estimation of nucleated cell counts was performed using reference gene primer amplification. Generated by immunoSEQ multiplex PCR, the TCRdb table keeps only in-frame clones and is missing some. The DNA was the basis for D and trimming; V, J and clone size are from that table. The sample carries over 55,000 clones, 87% recorded once. Germline V gene sequence: CDR1 LNHDA, CDR2 SQIVND (reference sequence). The trim removed 3 bases at V and 5 bases at J, leaving 4 bases unmatched. The CDR3 loop spans 14 amino acids. This receptor was identified in a man between 50 and 59 years old with active COVID-19. Specimen: peripheral blood. V gene TRBV19 combines with J gene TRBJ2-5; 9 positions agree with TRBD1. CDR3 in DNA: TGTGCCAGTAGTATCTATGACAGGGGGGAGACCCAGTACTTC. Its translation is CASSIYDRGETQYF.